One TCR beta chain is described in this entry. The sample belongs to a study of CD8 T cells in Susac syndrome. The CDR3 is 13 amino acids. The V gene lost 6 bases and the J gene lost 4 bases, with 10 bases spanning the gap. The germline V gene encodes CDR1 MNHEY and CDR2 SVGEGT. Reverse transcription of about 0.45 to 1 ug RNA was carried out with random hexamers. Using its own MiXCR run on the immunoSEQ multiplex PCR reads, TCRdb lists one record per CDR3 protein. The sample consists of fewer than 35,000 distinct CDR3 sequences, around 94% of them appearing once. Sequencing used CD8+ T cells from PBMCs. The sequence was obtained from a human donor in good health. V gene TRBV6-2 or TRBV6-3 combines with J gene TRBJ1-5; no reliable D call. The CDR3 is CASRRSRNQPQHF. In nucleotides, the CDR3 is TGTGCCAGCAGAAGGAGCCGGAATCAGCCCCAGCATTTT.